These 28 T cell receptor beta chains came from one sample sequenced in a study of technical replicates of blood from four donors. TCRdb's copy holds only in-frame clones and misses some; the assay was immunoSEQ multiplex PCR. The sample carries some 96,000 clones, almost 96% recorded once. Sequencing input: T cells isolated from PBMCs. The receptors were gathered from a human donor in good health.

V usage is TRBV9 and J usage is TRBJ2-3, with D unclear. V was pared by 1 base and J by 2 bases, with 14 bases between. CDR1 SGDLS and CDR2 YYNGEE come from the germline V gene. CDR3 length: 16 amino acids. CDR3 loop: CASSVRGGPLTDTQYF. Written as DNA, the CDR3 is TGTGCCAGCAGCGTACGCGGCGGCCCTCTCACAGATACGCAGTATTTT.

The V gene is TRBV18, the J gene TRBJ1-2; D call uncertain. From germline, CDR1 is KGHSH and CDR2 LQKENI. This CDR3 comprises 13 residues. V was cut by 2 bases and J by 3 bases, with 7 bases left in between. The CDR3 nucleotides read TGTGCCAGCTCACCATCGTTAGACTATGGCTACACCTTC. Amino acids: CASSPSLDYGYTF.

The gene calls are TRBV19 and TRBJ2-3; 10 bases line up with TRBD1. The CDR3 covers 14 residues. Germline CDR1 and CDR2: LNHDA and SQIVND (reference sequence). V was pared by 4 bases and J by 11 bases, with 9 bases of the junction left unmatched. CDR3 bases: TGTGCCAGTAGTACGCCCGGGACAGGGGATTTGCAGTATTTT. Its translation is CASSTPGTGDLQYF. The whole variable domain, remainder taken from reference TRBV19 and TRBJ2-3, is DGGITQSPKYLFRKEGQNVTLSCEQNLNHDAMYWYRQDPGQGLRLIYYSQIVNDFQKGDIAEGYSVSREKKESFPLTVTSAQKNPTAFYLCASSTPGTGDLQYFGPGTRLTVL.

This sequence joins TRBV29-1 and TRBJ2-1, with TRBD2 matching over 10 bases. CDR3 length: 16 amino acids. Germline lookup yields CDR1 SQVTM and CDR2 ANQGSEA. V gave up 7 bases and J gave up 9 bases; unmatched junction bases: 18. The CDR3 loop reads CSAVPISGRVKGEQFF. The CDR3 DNA reads TGCAGCGCTGTCCCTATCAGCGGGAGGGTGAAGGGTGAGCAGTTCTTC.

This chain connects TRBV4-1 to TRBJ2-2; possible D gene TRBD1, 6 bases. CDR1 MGHRA and CDR2 YSYEKL come from the germline V gene. This CDR3 spans 16 amino acids. The ends were cut back, 5 bases at V and 3 bases at J, with 16 bases in the middle. The CDR3 protein is CASSGSNRAHTGELFF. DNA for the CDR3: TGCGCCAGCAGCGGTTCAAACAGGGCCCACACCGGGGAGCTGTTTTTT.

The chain recombines TRBV27 with TRBJ2-2, with 10 bases matching TRBD1. The CDR3 is 15 amino acids. CDR1 MNHEY and CDR2 SMNVEV come from the germline V gene (reference sequence). Trimming at V came to 5 bases and at J to 9 bases, leaving 9 bases not matched to a gene. This CDR3 reads CASSTRQGAVRELFF. The CDR3 DNA is TGTGCCAGCAGTACCCGACAGGGGGCGGTCCGGGAGCTGTTTTTT.

V and J are TRBV7-8 and TRBJ1-1; D gene unclear. The ends were cut back, 2 bases at V and 7 bases at J, with 11 bases in the middle. The CDR3 extends over 13 amino acids. Looked up from germline, CDR1 is SGHVS and CDR2 is FQNEAQ. Here the CDR3 reads CASSLLPSDEAFF. CDR3 DNA: TGTGCCAGCAGCTTATTGCCCTCAGATGAAGCTTTCTTT. Full variable domain (remainder filled in from reference TRBV7-8 and TRBJ1-1): GAGVSQSPRYKVAKRGQDVALRCDPISGHVSLFWYQQALGQGPEFLTYFQNEAQLDKSGLPSDRFFAERPEGSVSTLKIQRTQQEDSAVYLCASSLLPSDEAFFGQGTRLTVV.

The V call is TRBV5-1, the J call TRBJ1-2; D call uncertain. The V gene's germline CDR1 is SGHRS and CDR2 YFSETQ. This CDR3 has 14 residues. V was pared by 0 bases and J by 8 bases, with 14 bases between. The CDR3 DNA sequence: TGCGCCAGCAGCTTGGCCAGGCCGTGGGAGGGCTACACCTTC. Translated, it gives CASSLARPWEGYTF.

V usage is TRBV10-3 and J usage is TRBJ1-2; TRBD1 matches at 8 bases. V trimming: 6 bases; J trimming: 3 bases; junction bases outside the gene matches: 0. Germline V lookup: CDR1 ENHRY, CDR2 SYGVKD. The CDR3 has 12 residues. In DNA form, the CDR3 reads TGTGCCATCAGGGGACAGGACTATGGCTACACCTTC. Translated, it gives CAIRGQDYGYTF.

V is TRBV14 and J is TRBJ2-7; perhaps TRBD1 as D (8 bases). The CDR3 contains 16 residues. Germline CDR1 reads SGHDN; CDR2 reads FVKESK. Trimming stripped 3 bases from V and 3 bases from J, with 18 bases between. CDR3 protein: CASSQRGGQVNYEQYF. In DNA form, the CDR3 reads TGTGCCAGCAGCCAGAGGGGGGGACAGGTGAACTACGAGCAGTACTTC.

The chain links TRBV12-5 to TRBJ2-7; 11 bases line up with TRBD1. The CDR3 loop spans 17 amino acids. CDR1 LGHNT and CDR2 FRNRAP come from the germline V gene. Unmatched junction bases numbered 7, after V lost 0 bases and J lost 3 bases. This CDR3 is CASGLVNGQGAFYEQYF. The DNA of the CDR3 is TGTGCTAGTGGTTTGGTAAATGGACAGGGGGCTTTCTACGAGCAGTACTTC.

The chain couples TRBV7-2 to TRBJ2-7; weak D call: TRBD2 (6 bases). Germline V gene sequence: CDR1 SGHTA, CDR2 FQGNSA. The CDR3 totals 15 residues. Trimming removed 2 bases from V and 0 bases from J, with 11 bases in between. The CDR3: CASSLFAGSSYEQYF. CDR3 bases: TGTGCCAGCAGCTTATTTGCGGGGAGCTCCTACGAGCAGTACTTC.

The gene calls are TRBV5-4 and TRBJ2-2; tentative D call: TRBD1 (6 bases). The germline gives CDR1 SGHNT, CDR2 YYREEE (reference sequence). V lost 0 bases and J lost 6, with 15 bases in between. The CDR3 sequence is 16 residues long. CDR3 coding DNA: TGTGCCAGCAGCTTGGGTCCAGCAGGGGTGCCCGGGGAGCTGTTTTTT. Translating it yields CASSLGPAGVPGELFF.

The chain combines TRBV6-1 with TRBJ2-1; D is uncertain. The germline gives CDR1 MNHNS, CDR2 SASEGT. This CDR3 contains 11 residues. Trimming removed 4 bases from V and 9 bases from J, with 7 bases in between. This CDR3 reads CASSVYGEQFF. CDR3 DNA: TGTGCCAGCAGTGTGTACGGTGAGCAGTTCTTC.

The chain recombines TRBV19 with TRBJ2-7; TRBD1 agrees at 8 bases. Germline V gives CDR1 LNHDA, CDR2 SQIVND (reference sequence). With 1 base clipped from V and 3 bases from J, the junction kept 2 bases outside the gene matches. This CDR3 has 14 amino acids. The CDR3 protein is CASSIGGTGYEQYF. DNA of the CDR3: TGTGCCAGTAGTATAGGCGGGACAGGCTACGAGCAGTACTTC. The full variable domain, its missing parts supplied by reference TRBV19 and TRBJ2-7, is DGGITQSPKYLFRKEGQNVTLSCEQNLNHDAMYWYRQDPGQGLRLIYYSQIVNDFQKGDIAEGYSVSREKKESFPLTVTSAQKNPTAFYLCASSIGGTGYEQYFGPGTRLTVT.

The CDR3 loop is CASRDTGGADWFGYTF. The DNA of the CDR3 is TGTGCCAGCAGGGATACAGGGGGCGCAGATTGGTTTGGCTACACCTTC. The chain is built from TRBV7-9 and TRBJ1-2; 9 bases match TRBD1. Germline lookup yields CDR1 SEHNR and CDR2 FQNEAQ (reference sequence). The CDR3 has 16 residues. J was trimmed by 7 bases and V by 6 bases; bases with no gene match: 15.

Only one count was recorded for this clone. This rearrangement joins TRBV5-1 to TRBJ2-1; D perhaps matches TRBD2 (5 bases). Trimming took off 0 bases at V and 3 bases at J, with 10 bases between the two ends. The CDR3 has 15 amino acids. The germline V gene encodes CDR1 SGHRS and CDR2 YFSETQ. Here the CDR3 reads CASSLVAGNYNEQFF. CDR3 in DNA: TGCGCCAGCAGCTTGGTTGCGGGCAACTACAATGAGCAGTTCTTC.

The chain is built from TRBV15 and TRBJ1-1; D possibly corresponds to TRBD1 (6 bases). Germline V gene sequence: CDR1 LNHNV, CDR2 YYDKDF (reference sequence). Deletions cut 0 bases from V and 4 bases from J, with 15 bases between. The CDR3 covers 16 residues. The CDR3 here is CATSRDLAGVRTEAFF. As DNA, the CDR3 is TGTGCCACCAGCAGAGATCTGGCAGGGGTCCGCACTGAAGCTTTCTTT.

The chain joins TRBV19 to TRBJ1-2; the D is unclear. The CDR3 has 14 residues. CDR1 and CDR2 from the germline V gene are LNHDA and SQIVND (reference sequence). Trimming removed 8 bases from V and 8 bases from J, with 21 bases in between. CDR3 in amino acids: CASLPPEEVGGYTF. The CDR3 DNA sequence: TGTGCCAGTCTGCCTCCGGAGGAGGTGGGAGGCTACACCTTC.

The chain recombines TRBV6-5 with TRBJ2-7; 7 nucleotides agree with TRBD1. CDR3 length: 14 residues. The V and J ends lost 6 bases and 2 bases, in that order; junction bases with no gene match: 7. Germline CDR1 MNHEY, CDR2 SVGAGI. CDR3 sequence: CASSDRDSAYEQYF. DNA for the CDR3: TGTGCCAGCAGCGACCGGGACAGTGCCTACGAGCAGTACTTC.

V and J are TRBV4-2 and TRBJ2-1; 7 bases are a match to TRBD1. The V gene's germline CDR1 is LGHNA and CDR2 YNFKEQ. V lost 3 bases and J lost 5; bases outside the gene matches: 7. This CDR3 is 15 amino acids long. CDR3 bases: TGTGCCAGCAGCCATATGAAAGGGGGCCACAATGAGCAGTTCTTC. It codes for CASSHMKGGHNEQFF.

The genes are TRBV5-1 and TRBJ1-2; D is possibly TRBD1 (6 bases). CDR1 is SGHRS and CDR2 is YFSETQ in the germline V gene. The CDR3 is 15 amino acids. V lost 3 bases to trimming and J lost 5 bases, with 17 bases between them. DNA of the CDR3: TGCGCCAGCAGCTGGGGAGGGGCAGGGGAGTATGGCTACACCTTC. Its translation is CASSWGGAGEYGYTF.

This clone occurred once. The chain carries TRBV14 and TRBJ2-7; 7 bases map to TRBD1. With 5 bases clipped from V and 3 bases from J, the junction kept 10 bases outside the gene matches. Germline V lookup: CDR1 SGHDN, CDR2 FVKESK. The CDR3 has 15 amino acids. CDR3 region: CASSFGPGQRYEQYF. The CDR3 DNA follows: TGTGCCAGCAGCTTCGGACCGGGACAGCGCTACGAGCAGTACTTC. The variable domain in full, completed from reference TRBV14 and TRBJ2-7, reads EAGVTQFPSHSVIEKGQTVTLRCDPISGHDNLYWYRRVMGKEIKFLLHFVKESKQDESGMPNNRFLAERTGGTYSTLKVQPAELEDSGVYFCASSFGPGQRYEQYFGPGTRLTVT.

This sequence joins TRBV6-1 and TRBJ2-7; 8 bases map to TRBD1. CDR3 length equals 14 residues. With 6 bases clipped from V and 3 bases from J, the junction kept 7 bases outside the gene matches. Germline V gene data show CDR1 as MNHNS and CDR2 as SASEGT. CDR3 nucleotide sequence: TGTGCCAGCAGGGACAGGGACCCCCGCTACGAGCAGTACTTC. This encodes CASRDRDPRYEQYF.

The chain carries TRBV7-2 and TRBJ2-5; 10 positions match TRBD2. The V gene's germline CDR1 is SGHTA and CDR2 FQGNSA. With V trimmed by 1 base and J by 4 bases, 9 bases remained unmatched. This CDR3 is 17 amino acids long. In nucleotides, the CDR3 is TGTGCCAGCAGCTTAGAGAAGCGGGGGGGCCTCGGAGAGACCCAGTACTTC. Translation gives CASSLEKRGGLGETQYF.

The chain has TRBV28 and TRBJ1-1, with D maybe TRBD1 (6 bases). This CDR3 comprises 17 residues. V lost 2 bases to trimming and J lost 0 bases, with 16 bases between them. Germline CDR1 MDHEN, CDR2 SYDVKM. CDR3 in DNA: TGTGCCAGCAGTTTAGTGATCCAGGGGCTCATGAACACTGAAGCTTTCTTT. Translated: CASSLVIQGLMNTEAFF.

This CDR3 is CASSQDPGNTDTQYF. CDR3 DNA: TGCGCCAGCAGCCAAGATCCAGGAAACACAGATACGCAGTATTTT. The rearrangement joins TRBV4-1 to TRBJ2-3; no clear D gene. The CDR3 has 15 amino acids. V was cut by 0 bases and J by 2 bases, with 9 bases left in between. Germline V CDR1 and CDR2: MGHRA, YSYEKL.

The CDR3 DNA is TGTGCCATCAGAATAATCAGGGAACGATTCAATCAGCCCCAGCATTTT. This gives the protein CAIRIIRERFNQPQHF. The chain links TRBV10-3 to TRBJ1-5; the D gene is possibly TRBD1 (5 bases). Looked up from germline, CDR1 is ENHRY and CDR2 is SYGVKD. V gave up 6 bases and J gave up 3 bases, with 18 bases separating them. The CDR3 length is 16 residues.